These 10 T cell receptor beta chains share one sample of origin, sequenced in a study of T-cell reconstitution after alpha-beta-depleted transplantation in children. Researchers prepared the TCRbeta library using unique molecular identifiers, the study reports. TCRdb called the PCR reads again in MiXCR, with one record for every CDR3 protein. The table records about 230,000 distinct CDR3 sequences, 9% to 10% of them present only once. Specimen: PBMCs from the stem cell graft donor, collected from the stem cell graft. Receptors originate from a human donor who donated a stem cell graft to a child with SCID.

There are many counts of this clonotype. The chain uses TRBV5-1 and TRBJ2-3, with D uncertain. V shed 1 base and J shed 3 bases, with 0 bases lying between them. Per germline, CDR1 SGHRS and CDR2 YFSETQ. This CDR3 region has 11 residues. CDR3 residues: CASSLTDTQYF. Here the CDR3 DNA reads TGCGCCAGCAGCTTGACAGATACGCAGTATTTT.

This clonotype was detected many times. The V gene is TRBV3-1, the J gene TRBJ2-1, with no clear D. The CDR3 contains 17 residues. Trimming shortened V by 3 bases and J by 3 bases, and 18 bases separated the two germline ends. From germline, CDR1 is LGHDT and CDR2 YNNKEL (reference sequence). CDR3 coding DNA: TGTGCCAGCAGCCAGGATTACCCCGACTCCTACTACAATGAGCAGTTCTTC. Amino acid sequence: CASSQDYPDSYYNEQFF.

The genes are TRBV3-1 and TRBJ2-5, with D perhaps being TRBD1 or TRBD2 (5 bases each). The CDR3 has 16 amino acids. The ends were cut back, 3 bases at V and 2 bases at J, with 16 bases in the middle. The germline V gene has CDR1 LGHDT and CDR2 YNNKEL (reference sequence). The CDR3 DNA reads as TGTGCCAGCAGCCACCCGATTGGGGGTGCACAAGAGACCCAGTACTTC. The encoded protein is CASSHPIGGAQETQYF.

This clonotype was seen many times. The CDR3 sequence is CASTERAGTAVQTQYF. The CDR3 nucleotides read TGTGCCAGCACCGAAAGGGCAGGGACGGCCGTGCAGACCCAGTACTTC. The V call is TRBV6-2 or TRBV6-3, the J call TRBJ2-5, with D perhaps matching TRBD1 or TRBD2 (5 bases each). Trimming stripped 7 bases from V and 6 bases from J, with 24 bases between. The germline V gene encodes CDR1 MNHEY and CDR2 SVGEGT. CDR3 length equals 16 residues.

At least ten counts were recorded for this clonotype. The rearrangement joins TRBV5-1 to TRBJ1-1; D is unclear. The CDR3 has 13 residues. V was trimmed by 2 bases and J by 1 base, leaving 6 bases between them. Germline V CDR1 and CDR2: SGHRS, YFSETQ. The CDR3 bases are TGCGCCAGCAGCTTTCTGACGAACACTGAAGCTTTCTTT. Translation: CASSFLTNTEAFF.

This rearrangement joins TRBV5-1 to TRBJ1-2, with 7 bases identical to TRBD1. This CDR3 is 12 amino acids long. From germline, CDR1 is SGHRS and CDR2 YFSETQ. With 8 bases clipped from V and 7 bases from J, the junction kept 8 bases outside the gene matches. The CDR3 coding sequence is TGCGCCAGTACGGACAGGAGAGTTGGCTACACCTTC. Translation gives CASTDRRVGYTF.

J is TRBJ2-4 and V is TRBV5-1; the D gene is possibly TRBD1 (6 bases). V dropped 4 bases and J dropped 3 bases, with 14 bases sitting between them. Germline V CDR1 and CDR2: SGHRS, YFSETQ. The CDR3 is 15 amino acids. CDR3 in amino acids: CASSPDSFGKNIQYF. The CDR3 DNA sequence: TGCGCCAGCAGCCCGGACAGTTTCGGCAAAAACATTCAGTACTTC.

This clonotype turned up a few times. V is TRBV5-4 and J is TRBJ2-2; tentative D call: TRBD2 (7 bases). This CDR3 is built from 15 residues. The germline gives CDR1 SGHNT, CDR2 YYREEE (reference sequence). V lost 4 bases to trimming and J lost 6 bases, with 16 bases between them. For the CDR3, the DNA is TGTGCCAGCAGCCCGATAACGGGGGGCTCCGGGGAGCTGTTTTTT. It is translated as CASSPITGGSGELFF.

This clonotype was recorded many times. This chain joins TRBV5-1 and TRBJ2-7; 9 nucleotides agree with TRBD1. The V gene end was trimmed by 4 bases and the J gene end by 3 bases; junction bases not matched to a gene: 5. Germline V gene data show CDR1 as SGHRS and CDR2 as YFSETQ. There are 14 residues in the CDR3. In DNA form, the CDR3 reads TGCGCCAGCAGCACGGGGACAGGGCACTACGAGCAGTACTTC. This translates into CASSTGTGHYEQYF. Full variable domain (remainder filled in from reference TRBV5-1 and TRBJ2-7): KAGVTQTPRYLIKTRGQQVTLSCSPISGHRSVSWYQQTPGQGLQFLFEYFSETQRNKGNFPGRFSGRQFSNSRSEMNVSTLELGDSALYLCASSTGTGHYEQYFGPGTRLTVT.

This clonotype was detected only a few times. This sequence joins TRBV5-1 and TRBJ2-6; the D is unclear. The V and J ends lost 7 bases and 2 bases respectively, with 10 bases between them. Germline V CDR1 and CDR2: SGHRS, YFSETQ. This CDR3 contains 14 residues. DNA for the CDR3: TGCGCCAGCGGAACTTCCCCTGGGGCCAACGTCCTGACTTTC. Protein product: CASGTSPGANVLTF.